This T cell receptor (beta chain) was profiled in a study of blood T cell repertoires in COVID-19. Study details: COVID-19 samples, acute and convalescent, were from the United States, Italy and Spain. The analysed material was cDNA or gDNA that came from T cells, B-cell-depleted T cells, or PBMCs.

Germline loops: CDR1 SQVTM, CDR2 ANQGSEA. V gave up 4 bases and J gave up 6 bases; unmatched junction bases: 8. The CDR3 has 14 amino acids. Per the original methods: Amplification with reference gene primers provided the estimates of nucleated cell counts. Clones were read by immunoSEQ multiplex PCR, and TCRdb kept only the in-frame ones, dropping some. That table gives V, J and clone size, and the DNA gave D and trimming. The profile shows 350,000 or so clones, around 83% of them singletons. The clonotype was recovered from a man aged 25-45 years with active or convalescent COVID-19. This chain joins TRBV29-1 and TRBJ2-1; TRBD2 matches at 8 bases. The sequencing input was peripheral blood. The CDR3 bases are TGCAGCGTTGGATCGATAGCGGGACTCAATGAGCAGTTCTTC. Translating gives CSVGSIAGLNEQFF.